This is a list of T cell receptor beta chains from one sample in a study of a mutant IDH1 vaccine in newly diagnosed glioma. What these receptors recognize is not known. This table comes from immunoSEQ multiplex PCR, and its TCRdb copy is limited to in-frame clones, with some not included. The sample has approximately 57,000 clones; about 81% are singletons. The input for sequencing was PBMCs, taken from a glioma patient whose treatment included an IDH1 peptide vaccine. The receptor set was obtained from a woman aged 40-49 years with glioma. Some clones in this sample may be carry-over from other donors' samples. Both conserved end residues are trimmed from each CDR3. Rows may omit the clone size; those that give it use once, few, many or a size class.

v_gene | len | abundance | CDR3aa
TRBV11-2 | 14 | few | ASSLLSRRGTGELF
TRBV6-5 | 12 | - | ASRSTDPQETQY
TRBV5-6 | 11 | - | ASSFSTEETQY
TRBV20-1 | 9 | - | SATGVGGYT
TRBV4-1 | 14 | once | ASSQEGDRAHDTQY
TRBV6-1 | 10 | - | AIQPGGYEQY
TRBV2 | 11 | - | ASAHPEGSPLH
TRBV7-8 | 13 | - | ASRHREGTGNTIY
TRBV4-3 | 16 | - | ASSQSTSGLAVTDTQY
TRBV6-1 | 11 | few | ASTTGAWDGYT
TRBV5-1 | 14 | - | ASSFTPDSLSYEQY
TRBV30 | 12 | few | AWRPDLAYNEQF
TRBV19 | 13 | - | ASSWDSQNSYEQY
TRBV5-6 | 13 | - | ASTPDRFFTDTQY
TRBV27 | 12 | few | ASGGGGSPGTQY
TRBV29-1 | 8 | - | SASNNEQF
TRBV29-1 | 11 | - | SLLTGTGETQY
TRBV11-3 | 11 | - | ASSLERGDEQF
TRBV4-3 | 15 | - | ASSQDRAGAIHNEQF
TRBV4-1 | 12 | few | ASSQGAGENIQY
TRBV27 | 12 | - | ASTPGGALETQY
TRBV14 | 13 | once | ASSRSAGGIGEQY
TRBV6-5 | 9 | few | ASRGGYEQY
TRBV9 | 13 | - | ASSPSGSGTDTQY
TRBV20-1 | 9 | - | SANSYNEQF
TRBV19 | 12 | - | ASSVAGGPQEQY
TRBV6-1 | 12 | - | ASHWRGQNTEAF
TRBV19 | 13 | - | ASSASREGNSPLH
TRBV7-2 | 10 | - | ASSIRQYGYT
TRBV19 | 13 | - | ASSMTGSFGSPLH